This TCR beta chain was documented in a study of blood T cell repertoires in COVID-19 (dated by TCRdb to 2018 to 2020). As for the study more broadly: Samples from collaborators originated in the United States, Italy and Spain and spanned both the acute and convalescent phases of COVID-19. The material from the prospective study consisted of cDNA or gDNA derived from T cells, B-cell-depleted T cells, or PBMCs. The dataset comprised deeply sampled blood TCRbeta repertoires from subjects exposed to, actively infected with, or recovered from COVID-19. The repertoires were released in a freely available public database meant as a resource for research on the immune response to SARS-CoV-2. The samples were drawn from the first 160 participants of the ongoing ImmuneRACE study and from over 950 subjects provided by 6 global collaborators. Nearly every sample came with metadata listing a de-identified subject ID, COVID-19 status, age in years and sex. Where available, HLA class I and class II types were obtained from metadata supplied by the sample provider rather than from assay-based typing.

A remark on this clone: There is no known antigen for this receptor. Base qualities were left out, and no much larger clone turns up one base away.

The collaborating institutions used their own protocols to collect whole blood in K2EDTA tubes. For TCRbeta analysis, collaborators shipped samples as frozen whole blood, isolated PBMCs, or DNA extracted from either of those sample types. The immunoSEQ Assay, a bias-controlled multiplex PCR, was used to amplify TCRbeta CDR3 regions from genomic DNA. Per the authors' processing: Nucleated cell counts per sample were estimated from amplification of reference gene primers within the assay. To quantify the absolute abundance of each unique TCRbeta CDR3 rearrangement, sequence reads were collapsed and filtered. For each sample, productive Simpson clonality was calculated by taking the square root of Simpson's diversity index across productive rearrangements. TCRdb carries this immuneACCESS record with in-frame sequences only. Its versions omit some clonotypes, under half of them owing to an unresolved V gene in the studies checked, with the rest unexplained. From that table come the V and J calls and clone size; the DNA was used to work out D and trimming. This sample gives 150,000 to 200,000 clones in total; roughly nine tenths of them show up just once. Together, the top ten hold 20% to 25% of the sample.

Including the terminal cysteine and phenylalanine, the CDR3 comprises 15 residues. Here the CDR3 DNA is all that survives: 45 bases in frame from base 1. CDR1 and CDR2 (SGHAT, FQNNGV) derive from the germline V gene. The V and J ends are trimmed by 5 bases and 4 bases, leaving 15 bases between them. What the work shows at the level of the full study, not this receptor alone: The quantity of clinical and demographic metadata differed by source and by participant and was supplied without curation.

The source material was peripheral blood. The chain is made from TRBV11-2 and TRBJ1-5; the D segment could be TRBD1, given 5 matching bases. This sequence was found in a man in his sixties with active or convalescent COVID-19. DNA sequence: TGTGCCAGCAGCCCGGGCGGGGCCCCTAATCAGCCCCAGCATTTT. Translated, it reads CASSPGGAPNQPQHF.